This TCR beta chain is from a study of cytomegalovirus exposure and HLA in healthy donors. CDR1 and CDR2 (germline): LGHNT, FRNRAP. With 4 bases clipped from V and 2 bases from J, the junction kept 17 bases outside the gene matches. CDR3 size: 18 residues. PCR primers comprised 60 Vbeta and 13 Jbeta primers. The protocol was immunoSEQ multiplex PCR, while the TCRdb copy is restricted to in-frame clones and leaves out a portion. The top ten clones hold approximately 1.6% of a sample with approximately 160,000 clones, more than 70% of them seen once. This receptor was obtained from a male donor in good health and CMV-seronegative. The source material was PBMCs. The chain carries TRBV12-5 and TRBJ2-7; TRBD2 aligns across 7 bases. The CDR3 sequence: CASGSSAGLAEITYEQYF. In nucleotides, the CDR3 is TGTGCTAGTGGTTCTTCCGCGGGGCTAGCGGAAATCACCTACGAGCAGTACTTC.